These T cell receptor beta chains were read from a single sample in a study of blood T cell repertoires in COVID-19. Using immunoSEQ multiplex PCR, the repertoire was profiled, and TCRdb retains in-frame clones only, with some absent. The sample includes roughly 100,000 clones, 75% to 90% of them seen just once. Sequencing was performed on peripheral blood. The receptors were gathered from a woman of 80 years or more with active COVID-19. Each CDR3 is given with its conserved first and last residue. Size is stated for part of the rows, as once, few or many counts, or as a class when the clone is expanded.

len	j_gene	abundance	v_gene	CDR3aa
15	TRBJ1-1	.	TRBV5-1	CASRREQFMNTEAFF
14	TRBJ1-5	.	TRBV6-6	CASSYHQANQPQHF
17	TRBJ2-1	.	TRBV28	CASDDSPRGKAYNEQFF
14	TRBJ2-7	once	TRBV30	CAWSGGQGSVEQYF
16	TRBJ2-7	.	TRBV7-2	CASSPAAGSDYGEQYF
14	TRBJ2-7	once	TRBV30	CAWTRDSFTYEQYF
15	TRBJ1-2	.	TRBV7-9	CASSLGSGAIYGYTF
14	TRBJ2-1	.	TRBV3-1/TRBV3-2	CASSQQRRDNEQFF
13	TRBJ1-1	once	TRBV12-3/TRBV12-4	CASSMDRGFGAFF
15	TRBJ2-1	.	TRBV5-1	CASSLGTRIVNEQFF
13	TRBJ2-1	.	TRBV28	CASRTPGGNEQFF
13	TRBJ2-5	.	TRBV15	CATSRDSSETQYF
15	TRBJ2-1	.	TRBV30	CAWQADRGEYNEQFF
14	TRBJ1-1	.	TRBV20-1	CSASQQGRNTEAFF
15	TRBJ2-4	.	TRBV4-1	CASSPPGAGDDIQYF
11	TRBJ1-1	.	TRBV20-1	CTLKMNTEAFF
15	TRBJ1-5	.	TRBV27	CASSLVAGSNQPQHF
13	TRBJ2-1	.	TRBV7-8	CASHLGGYNEQFF
13	TRBJ2-7	.	TRBV7-9	CASTQRVDHEQYF
14	TRBJ2-2	.	TRBV28	CASSGTENTGELFF
15	TRBJ1-3	.	TRBV5-6	CASTRVGDSGNTIYF
16	TRBJ2-5	.	TRBV24-1	CATSDWTSGGDETQYF